The rows below give T cell receptor beta chains drawn from one sample of a study of blood T cell repertoires in COVID-19. Profiled with immunoSEQ multiplex PCR; TCRdb holds only in-frame clones, not every one. The sample lists roughly 200,000 clones; nearly 90% were seen once. Material: peripheral blood. These receptors were obtained from a man in his fifties or sixties with acute or convalescent COVID-19. Each CDR3 is given with its conserved first and last residue. The D gene is left open where the match is weak. Clone size appears in some rows only: once, few, many, or a class for an expanded clone.

V	size	D	J	DNA	CDR3
TRBV19	.	TRBD2	TRBJ2-1	TGTGCCAGTAGTATGCGGACTAGCGGGGGGGCTAGCTCCTACAATGAGCAGTTCTTC	CASSMRTSGGASSYNEQFF
TRBV7-8	.	.	TRBJ2-5	TGTGCCAGCAGCTTGAACCGGGACTACCAAGAGACCCAGTACTTC	CASSLNRDYQETQYF
TRBV19	.	.	TRBJ1-2	TGTGCCAGTACTGAGGGAGGCTATGGCTACACCTTC	CASTEGGYGYTF
TRBV14	.	.	TRBJ2-7	TGTGCCAGCAGCCAAGTCAGATCCTACGAGCAGTACTTC	CASSQVRSYEQYF
TRBV6-6	.	.	TRBJ1-4	TGTGCCAGCAGAAGGGACTATAATGAAAAACTGTTTTTT	CASRRDYNEKLFF
TRBV18	.	.	TRBJ1-1	TGTGCCAGCTCACCTCCAAGGGGCACTGAAGCTTTCTTT	CASSPPRGTEAFF
TRBV14	.	TRBD1	TRBJ1-3	TGTGCCAGCAGCACCCGACAGGGTGAGAGCTCTGGAAACACCATATATTTT	CASSTRQGESSGNTIYF
TRBV6-2/TRBV6-3	.	TRBD2	TRBJ2-5	TGTGCCAGCAGTTCATCTAGCGGGGAAGAGACCCAGTACTTC	CASSSSSGEETQYF
TRBV7-2	.	TRBD1	TRBJ1-1	TGTGCCAGCAGCTTCAAAGGGACAGTTGAAGCTTTCTTT	CASSFKGTVEAFF
TRBV28	.	TRBD2	TRBJ2-1	TGTGCCAGCAGCTCCCGTATGGGTAGCGGGAGAGGGGATGAGCAGTTCTTC	CASSSRMGSGRGDEQFF
TRBV10-1	.	TRBD2	TRBJ2-5	TGCGCCAGCAGTGAGTCATTAACTAGCGGGAGTGGAGAGACCCAGTACTTC	CASSESLTSGSGETQYF
TRBV28	.	.	TRBJ1-5	TGTGCCAGCAAAGTGGGGGGTCAGCCCCAGCATTTT	CASKVGGQPQHF
TRBV10-3	.	.	TRBJ2-1	TGTGCCATCAGTGACCGGTGGGACACGGGAGGCAATGAGCAGTTCTTC	CAISDRWDTGGNEQFF
TRBV24-1	.	.	TRBJ2-1	TGTGCCACCAGTGAAGACTACTACAATGAGCAGTTCTTC	CATSEDYYNEQFF
TRBV27	.	TRBD1	TRBJ2-1	TGTGCCAGCAGTTTCAGTCAGGGGGCCTACAATGAGCAGTTCTTC	CASSFSQGAYNEQFF
TRBV19	once	.	TRBJ2-1	TGTGCCAGTAACGGTCCGTACACGGGCAATGAGCAGTTCTTC	CASNGPYTGNEQFF
TRBV15	.	.	TRBJ1-5	TGTGCCACCAGCAGAGATTATTTCTTAGGAGATCAGCCCCAGCATTTT	CATSRDYFLGDQPQHF
TRBV3-1/TRBV3-2	.	.	TRBJ2-1	TGTGCCAGCAGCCAACAAGAAGGCCGGGGTGAGCAGTTCTTC	CASSQQEGRGEQFF